This is a list of T cell receptor beta chains from one sample in a study of blood T cells in healthy people across ages. TCRdb reprocessed the 5' RACE reads via MiXCR and lists one record per CDR3 protein. Here the sample spans more than 900,000 distinct CDR3 sequences, roughly 24% being singletons. These records were also assigned to another study, of T cells of mothers and their children.

Sequenced material: blood. The origin of the receptors is a girl aged 2 to 9 in good health. Both conserved end residues are part of each CDR3. A D gene is named only where the DNA matches it firmly. Some rows mark clone size as missing; the rest say once, few, many or name a class of expanded clone.

V gene	D gene	J gene	clone size	CDR3 DNA	CDR3 protein
TRBV28	-	TRBJ1-1	few	TGTGCCAGCAGTTCCCCAGTTGGTGAGGCTTTCTTT	CASSSPVGEAFF
TRBV7-8	-	TRBJ2-7	many	TGTGCCAGCAGCTTTTCCGTCTACGAGCAGTACTTC	CASSFSVYEQYF
TRBV12-3/TRBV12-4	-	TRBJ2-1	few	TGTGCCAGCAGCACTAGGTACAATGAGCAGTTCTTC	CASSTRYNEQFF
TRBV6-1	TRBD2	TRBJ2-1	few	TGTGCCAGCACCTTGCCGGGACTAGCATGGAATGAGCAGTTCTTC	CASTLPGLAWNEQFF
TRBV4-1	-	TRBJ2-1	-	TGCGCCAGCAGCCCCAGCCCCCAGACCACTAACAATGAGCAGTTCTTC	CASSPSPQTTNNEQFF
TRBV25-1	-	TRBJ1-2	-	TGTGCCAGGAGCAGAGCAGCCTACACCTTC	CARSRAAYTF
TRBV7-3	TRBD1	TRBJ2-5	-	TGTGCCAGCAGCCCCTTGGGACAGGGCCAAGAGACCCAGTACTTC	CASSPLGQGQETQYF
TRBV5-1	-	TRBJ2-7	few	TGCGCCAGCAGCTTGGTAGACAGAACCTCAACCTACGAGCAGTACTTC	CASSLVDRTSTYEQYF
TRBV29-1	TRBD1	TRBJ2-1	-	TGCAGCGGGGGACAGACATACAATGAGCAGTTCTTC	CSGGQTYNEQFF
TRBV29-1	TRBD1	TRBJ2-7	-	TGCAGCGTTGAAGGGACTTCCCACAGGGGGCGACGAGAGCAGTACTTC	CSVEGTSHRGRREQYF
TRBV5-1	-	TRBJ1-1	-	TGCGCCAGCGGGACCTATAAAGGGGAGAACACTGAAGCTTTCTTT	CASGTYKGENTEAFF
TRBV10-3	TRBD1	TRBJ2-7	-	TGTGCCATCAGTTCCGGGACAGGGTACTACGAGCAGTACTTC	CAISSGTGYYEQYF
TRBV28	-	TRBJ2-5	few	TGTGCCAGCAGTCCAACAGAGTCATACACCAAGAGGACCCAGTACTTC	CASSPTESYTKRTQYF
TRBV7-3	-	TRBJ2-5	few	TGTGCCAGCAACTCAACCCCAGGGGCCGAAGGGGAGCGGTACTTC	CASNSTPGAEGERYF
TRBV11-2	-	TRBJ2-3	-	TGTGCCAGCACCGCCATGGACAGCGCCGGACCGGCAGTGACGCAGTATTTT	CASTAMDSAGPAVTQYF
TRBV27	TRBD1	TRBJ2-2	few	TGTGCCAGCAGTTTACGACAGGGGGGGACCACCAGGGAGCTGTTTTTT	CASSLRQGGTTRELFF
TRBV9	-	TRBJ2-2	-	TGTGCCAGCAGCGTAGAACACACCGGGGAGCTGTTTTTT	CASSVEHTGELFF
TRBV13	TRBD2	TRBJ2-1	few	TGTGCCAGCAGCCTAGCGGGGGGGCGATGGAATGAGCAGTTCTTC	CASSLAGGRWNEQFF
TRBV4-3	TRBD1	TRBJ2-7	-	TGCGCCAGCAGCCAAGATGTCTCGGGACAGGAGATCTCCTACGAGCAGTACTTC	CASSQDVSGQEISYEQYF
TRBV28	-	TRBJ1-5	-	TGTGCCAGCAGTTTAGCTGAGCCCCAGCATTTT	CASSLAEPQHF
TRBV6-1	TRBD2	TRBJ2-3	-	TGTGCCAGCAGTTTCCTCGGACTAGCGGGACAGTATTTT	CASSFLGLAGQYF
TRBV28	-	TRBJ1-1	few	TGTGCCACCTGTCCGCCGTTCGACACTGAAGCTTTCTTT	CATCPPFDTEAFF
TRBV10-1	-	TRBJ2-2	few	TGCGCCAGCAGTGACGGATCGAACACCGGGGAGCTGTTTTTT	CASSDGSNTGELFF
TRBV28	-	TRBJ2-5	-	TGTGCCAGCAGTTTTACGGGACAAGGGCAAGAGACCCAGTACTTC	CASSFTGQGQETQYF
TRBV6-1	-	TRBJ1-1	-	TGTGCCAGCAGTGAACAGCGAGAGAACACTGAAGCTTTCTTT	CASSEQRENTEAFF
TRBV7-2	-	TRBJ1-6	-	TGTGCCGGCAACTACGCCCCACAGGGCTTGGATAATTCACCCCTCCACTTT	CAGNYAPQGLDNSPLHF
TRBV4-2	-	TRBJ2-7	-	TGTGCCAGCAGCCAAGTCTTTCGGGACGAGCAGTACTTC	CASSQVFRDEQYF
TRBV20-1	-	TRBJ2-3	-	TGCAGTGCGCCCGGCGTACTGGGGGATACGCAGTATTTT	CSAPGVLGDTQYF
TRBV10-3	-	TRBJ2-5	-	TGTGCCATCAGCAAAGACTCCGGGATCTCGTACTTC	CAISKDSGISYF
TRBV20-1	-	TRBJ2-1	-	TGCAGTGCTCCCGAGCCGAGCTACAGGGAGCAGTTCTTC	CSAPEPSYREQFF
TRBV4-1	-	TRBJ2-7	-	TGCGCCAGCAGCCAATCGGCGACGACAGTAAACTACGAGCAGTACTTC	CASSQSATTVNYEQYF
TRBV9	-	TRBJ1-2	-	TGTGCCAGCAGCGTAGGAGGATTTGGCTATGGCTACACCTTC	CASSVGGFGYGYTF
TRBV29-1	TRBD1	TRBJ2-7	few	TGCAGCGTTGAGGATTCAGGGACAGGGGGCAACAACGAGCAGTACTTC	CSVEDSGTGGNNEQYF
TRBV7-9	TRBD2	TRBJ2-5	few	TGTGCCAGCAGCCTACTCCGACTAGCGGGGGGACAGACCCAGTACTTC	CASSLLRLAGGQTQYF
TRBV14	-	TRBJ1-2	-	TGTGCCAGCAGCCTTCTACAGGGACGTGGCTACACCTTC	CASSLLQGRGYTF
TRBV7-9	-	TRBJ1-2	-	TGTGCCAGCAGCCCAATTGAGGCGATCGGGTATGGCTACACCTTC	CASSPIEAIGYGYTF
TRBV19	-	TRBJ2-7	once	TGTGCCAGTAGGAGAACCAGGAGCTCCTACGAGCAGTACTTC	CASRRTRSSYEQYF